This entry describes one T cell receptor beta chain. Antigen unknown. TCRdb keeps only in-frame clones here, not all; method: immunoSEQ multiplex PCR. Of 45,000 to 65,000 clones in the sample, 80% to 90% were seen once. This sample is part of a study of OX40 agonist ivuxolimab in advanced cancers. Study details: In this cohort, patients received ivuxolimab, an agonistic anti-OX40 (CD134) antibody. From about 20 to 79 years was the age range, with a mean of around 60 years, and roughly 83% were male.

Study findings and constraints: In the 0.1 to 3.0 mg/kg range, CD4+ and CD8+ blood T cells had expanded clonally by week 6.

Germline CDR1 reads SGDLS; CDR2 reads YYNGEE. Trimming removed 0 bases at V and 4 bases at J, with 5 bases between. The CDR3 runs to 13 residues. The sample in question was CD4+ or CD8+ T cells sorted from blood, obtained in a trial of the OX40 agonist ivuxolimab. This sequence was found in an adult with an advanced solid tumor such as melanoma, head and neck, liver or kidney cancer. J is TRBJ1-3 and V is TRBV9; no definite D call. The CDR3, as DNA: TGTGCCAGCAGCGTAGAGCCCGGAAACACCATATATTTT. Residues: CASSVEPGNTIYF.